The rows below give T cell receptor beta chains drawn from one sample of a study of T cell responses to AZD1222 COVID-19 vaccine. Only in-frame clones appear in the TCRdb table, and some are missing; sequencing was by immunoSEQ multiplex PCR. The sample includes 200,000 or so clones, 70% to 90% of them seen just once. Sample: peripheral blood, taken on day 0 of AZD1222 vaccination. The receptors shown here come from an adult in good health. The CDR3 runs from the conserved cysteine through the conserved F or W. The D gene is left open where the match is weak. Only some rows state a clone size, as once, few, many or a class for expanded clones.

d_call,v_call,clone_size,j_call,cdr3_aa,cdr3_nt
-,TRBV2,-,TRBJ1-6,CASSEYRDRSPLHF,TGTGCCAGCAGTGAATACAGGGATCGATCACCCCTCCACTTT
-,TRBV4-1,-,TRBJ2-2,CASSQDSNTGELFF,TGCGCCAGCAGCCAAGATTCCAACACCGGGGAGCTGTTTTTT
-,TRBV7-8,-,TRBJ2-7,CASSIQSGDSYEQYF,TGTGCCAGCAGCATCCAATCAGGGGATTCCTACGAGCAGTACTTC
-,TRBV9,-,TRBJ2-2,CASRPTDLNTGELFF,TGTGCCAGCAGACCGACAGACCTAAACACCGGGGAGCTGTTTTTT
TRBD1,TRBV7-2,-,TRBJ2-7,CASSLPRQGHDYEQYF,TGTGCCAGCAGCTTACCTAGACAGGGGCACGACTACGAGCAGTACTTC
-,TRBV18,few,TRBJ1-2,CASSPTSLGDYGYTF,TGTGCCAGCTCACCCACCAGCTTGGGCGACTATGGCTACACCTTC
-,TRBV13,-,TRBJ1-4,CASSLGEAEGGAEQKLFF,TGTGCCAGCAGCTTAGGAGAGGCCGAAGGAGGGGCGGAACAGAAACTGTTTTTT
-,TRBV7-2,-,TRBJ2-2,CASSLVSGSSGELFF,TGTGCCAGCAGCTTAGTCAGCGGGTCATCCGGGGAGCTGTTTTTT
TRBD1,TRBV19,-,TRBJ1-3,CASDQGAGNTIYF,TGTGCCAGCGATCAGGGGGCTGGAAACACCATATATTTT
-,TRBV10-1,once,TRBJ2-1,CASSEQQGTYNEQFF,TGCGCCAGCAGTGAACAACAGGGTACCTACAATGAGCAGTTCTTC
-,TRBV20-1,-,TRBJ1-5,CSASSPGFDRQPQHF,TGCAGTGCTAGTAGTCCAGGCTTCGATCGACAGCCCCAGCATTTT
-,TRBV18,-,TRBJ1-5,CASSTDPNQPQHF,TGTGCCAGCTCAACTGACCCTAATCAGCCCCAGCATTTT
TRBD1,TRBV19,-,TRBJ1-2,CASSITPDRGRTYGYTF,TGTGCCAGTAGTATAACCCCGGACAGGGGGCGCACCTATGGCTACACCTTC
-,TRBV27,-,TRBJ1-5,CASSQGGESNQPQHF,TGTGCCAGCAGCCAGGGAGGCGAAAGCAATCAGCCCCAGCATTTT
-,TRBV28,-,TRBJ1-3,CASTWGGTGNTIYF,TGTGCCAGCACCTGGGGGGGGACTGGAAACACCATATATTTT
-,TRBV12-3/TRBV12-4,-,TRBJ2-7,CASGGNSYEQYF,TGTGCCAGCGGGGGTAACTCCTACGAGCAGTACTTC
-,TRBV12-3/TRBV12-4,-,TRBJ1-2,CASSLYPYGYTF,TGTGCCAGCAGTTTATATCCCTATGGCTACACCTTC
TRBD1,TRBV11-2,-,TRBJ2-7,CASSWTGGSYEQYF,TGTGCCAGCAGCTGGACAGGGGGATCCTACGAGCAGTACTTC
TRBD2,TRBV10-3,once,TRBJ2-7,CAISDPGLAGGFLTYEQYF,TGTGCCATCAGTGACCCCGGACTAGCGGGGGGGTTTCTCACCTACGAGCAGTACTTC
-,TRBV21-1,once,TRBJ1-2,CASSPDKRARPYGYTF,TGTGCCAGCAGCCCAGACAAAAGGGCGAGGCCCTATGGCTACACCTTC
-,TRBV10-3,-,TRBJ1-6,CAISESLGGNNSPLHF,TGTGCCATCAGTGAATCCTTGGGGGGCAATAATTCACCCCTCCACTTT
TRBD2,TRBV19,once,TRBJ2-2,CASNPTSGNTGELFF,TGTGCCAGTAACCCGACTAGCGGGAACACCGGGGAGCTGTTTTTT
TRBD1,TRBV28,-,TRBJ2-7,CASRTGTGTYEQYF,TGTGCCAGCAGAACCGGGACAGGGACTTACGAGCAGTACTTC
TRBD2,TRBV10-3,-,TRBJ2-1,CAIGTSEYNEQFF,TGTGCCATCGGGACTAGCGAATACAATGAGCAGTTCTTC
-,TRBV28,-,TRBJ2-2,CASRRQTLNTGELFF,TGTGCCAGCAGGCGTCAAACCCTTAACACCGGGGAGCTGTTTTTT
TRBD1,TRBV27,-,TRBJ1-5,CASSSGGQPQHF,TGTGCCAGCAGTTCAGGGGGTCAGCCCCAGCATTTT
-,TRBV18,-,TRBJ2-7,CASSPRDGAYEQYF,TGTGCCAGCTCACCAAGGGACGGTGCCTACGAGCAGTACTTC
-,TRBV27,-,TRBJ1-2,CASSPNSRTNYGYTF,TGTGCCAGCAGCCCAAACAGCAGGACTAACTATGGCTACACCTTC
TRBD2,TRBV10-3,-,TRBJ2-1,CAMSGTSVYNEQFF,TGTGCCATGTCCGGGACTAGCGTTTACAATGAGCAGTTCTTC
-,TRBV28,-,TRBJ1-4,CASSLVQGVEKLFF,TGTGCCAGCAGTTTAGTACAGGGTGTTGAAAAACTGTTTTTT
-,TRBV5-1,few,TRBJ2-2,CASSLQRENTGELFF,TGCGCCAGCAGCTTGCAGAGGGAAAACACCGGGGAGCTGTTTTTT
-,TRBV6-5,-,TRBJ1-1,CASSYSIRGWGSEAFF,TGTGCCAGCAGTTACTCGATAAGAGGCTGGGGGTCTGAAGCTTTCTTT
TRBD1,TRBV11-2,-,TRBJ1-2,CASSFTQGAFVGYTF,TGTGCCAGCAGCTTCACACAGGGGGCATTCGTTGGCTACACCTTC
TRBD2,TRBV7-9,-,TRBJ2-2,CASSLARRGRNTGELFF,TGTGCCAGCAGCTTAGCCAGGCGGGGGAGGAACACCGGGGAGCTGTTTTTT
-,TRBV28,-,TRBJ2-7,CASTAGAIPYEQYF,TGTGCCAGCACCGCAGGGGCCATCCCTTACGAGCAGTACTTC
TRBD2,TRBV30,-,TRBJ2-5,CAWMLGLAGGGGTQYF,TGTGCCTGGATGTTGGGACTAGCGGGAGGAGGCGGGACCCAGTACTTC
-,TRBV2,-,TRBJ2-7,CATYSDKSYEQYF,TGTGCCACCTACTCGGACAAGTCCTACGAGCAGTACTTC
-,TRBV7-2,few,TRBJ2-7,CASSLQGMSYEQYF,TGTGCCAGCAGCTTACAGGGAATGTCCTACGAGCAGTACTTC
-,TRBV19,-,TRBJ1-4,CASSLRRTNEKLFF,TGTGCCAGTAGTCTTCGAAGGACTAATGAAAAACTGTTTTTT